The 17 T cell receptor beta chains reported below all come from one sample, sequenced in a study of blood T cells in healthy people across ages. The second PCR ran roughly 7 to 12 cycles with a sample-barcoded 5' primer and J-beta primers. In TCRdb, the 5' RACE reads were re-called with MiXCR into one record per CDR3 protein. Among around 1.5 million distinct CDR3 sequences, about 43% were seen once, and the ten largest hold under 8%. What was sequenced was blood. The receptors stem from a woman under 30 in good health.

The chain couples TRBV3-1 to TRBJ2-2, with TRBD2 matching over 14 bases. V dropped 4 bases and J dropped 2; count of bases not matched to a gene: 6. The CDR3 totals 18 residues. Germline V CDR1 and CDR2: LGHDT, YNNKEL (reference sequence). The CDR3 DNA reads TGTGCCAGCAGCCCTCGGACTAGCGGGGGGCCTAACACCGGGGAGCTGTTTTTT. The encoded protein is CASSPRTSGGPNTGELFF.

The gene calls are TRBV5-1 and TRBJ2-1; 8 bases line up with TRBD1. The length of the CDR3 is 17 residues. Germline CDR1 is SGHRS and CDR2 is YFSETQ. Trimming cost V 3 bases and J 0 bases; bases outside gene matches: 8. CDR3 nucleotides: TGCGCCAGCAGCTCCGCGACAGGGGCGAGCTCCTACAATGAGCAGTTCTTC. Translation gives CASSSATGASSYNEQFF.

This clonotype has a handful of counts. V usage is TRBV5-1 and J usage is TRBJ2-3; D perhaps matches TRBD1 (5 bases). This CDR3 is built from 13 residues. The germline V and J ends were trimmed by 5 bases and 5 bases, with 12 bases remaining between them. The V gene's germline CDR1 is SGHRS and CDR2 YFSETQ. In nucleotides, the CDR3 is TGCGCCAGCAGAGGGGCAGGGAAAGATACGCAGTATTTT. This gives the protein CASRGAGKDTQYF.

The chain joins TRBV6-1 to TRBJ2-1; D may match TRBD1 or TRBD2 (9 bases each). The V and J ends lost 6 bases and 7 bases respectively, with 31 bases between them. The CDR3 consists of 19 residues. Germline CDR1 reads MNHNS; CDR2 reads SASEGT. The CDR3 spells CASSSRTGAGGRVRNEQFF. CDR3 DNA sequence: TGTGCCAGCAGCTCTAGGACAGGGGCCGGCGGGAGGGTAAGGAATGAGCAGTTCTTC.

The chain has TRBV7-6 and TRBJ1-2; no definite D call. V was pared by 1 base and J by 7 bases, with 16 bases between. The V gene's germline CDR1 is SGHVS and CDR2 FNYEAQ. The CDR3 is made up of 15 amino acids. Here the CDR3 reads CASSLVETWSTGYTF. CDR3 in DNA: TGTGCCAGCAGCTTAGTGGAGACATGGTCTACTGGCTACACCTTC.

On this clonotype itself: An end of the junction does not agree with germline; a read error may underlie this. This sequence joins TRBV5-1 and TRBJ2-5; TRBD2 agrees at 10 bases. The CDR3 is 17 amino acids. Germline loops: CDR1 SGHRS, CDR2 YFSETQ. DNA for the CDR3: TGCGCCAGCAGCTGGGGTACTAGCGGGGTGAGCCAAGAGTCCCAGTACTTC. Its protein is CASSWGTSGVSQESQYF.

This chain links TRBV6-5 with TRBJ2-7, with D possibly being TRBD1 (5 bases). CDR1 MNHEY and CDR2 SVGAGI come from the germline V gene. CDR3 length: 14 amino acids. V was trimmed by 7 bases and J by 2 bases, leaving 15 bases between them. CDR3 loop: CASTSDRDAYEQYF. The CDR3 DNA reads TGTGCCAGCACCTCAGACAGAGATGCCTACGAGCAGTACTTC.

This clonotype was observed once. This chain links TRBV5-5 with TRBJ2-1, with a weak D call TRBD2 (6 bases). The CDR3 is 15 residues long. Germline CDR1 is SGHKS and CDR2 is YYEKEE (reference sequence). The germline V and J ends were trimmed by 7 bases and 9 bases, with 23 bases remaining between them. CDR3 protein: CASFLSPGVWGEQFF. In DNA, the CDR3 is TGTGCCAGCTTCCTGAGTCCGGGGGTATGGGGTGAGCAGTTCTTC.

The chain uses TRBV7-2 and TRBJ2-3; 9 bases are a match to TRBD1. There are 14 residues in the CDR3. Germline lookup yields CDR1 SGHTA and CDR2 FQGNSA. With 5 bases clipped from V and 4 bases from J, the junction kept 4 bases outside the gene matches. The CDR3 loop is CASSGTGGPDTQYF. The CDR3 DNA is TGTGCCAGCAGCGGCACAGGGGGCCCAGATACGCAGTATTTT.

The CDR3 reads CSGLSGDQPQHF. The CDR3 region has the DNA TGCAGTGGCCTGTCAGGGGATCAGCCCCAGCATTTT. The chain combines TRBV20-1 with TRBJ1-5; D might be TRBD1 (6 bases). This CDR3 comprises 12 residues. V was trimmed by 7 bases and J by 5 bases, leaving 12 bases between them. CDR1 is DFQATT and CDR2 is SNEGSKA in the germline V gene (reference sequence).

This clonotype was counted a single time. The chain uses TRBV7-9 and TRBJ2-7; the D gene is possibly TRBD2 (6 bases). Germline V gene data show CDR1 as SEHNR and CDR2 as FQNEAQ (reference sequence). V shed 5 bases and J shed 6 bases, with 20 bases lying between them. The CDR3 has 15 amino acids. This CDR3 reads CASSPVRGLDREQYF. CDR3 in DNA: TGTGCCAGCAGCCCTGTCCGGGGGTTGGATCGCGAGCAGTACTTC.

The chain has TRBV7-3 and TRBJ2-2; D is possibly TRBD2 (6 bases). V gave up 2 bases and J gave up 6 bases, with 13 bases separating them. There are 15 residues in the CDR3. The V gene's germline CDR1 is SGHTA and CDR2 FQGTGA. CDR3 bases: TGTGCCAGCAGCTTAGACGGGGGAACGGCCGGGGAGCTGTTTTTT. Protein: CASSLDGGTAGELFF.

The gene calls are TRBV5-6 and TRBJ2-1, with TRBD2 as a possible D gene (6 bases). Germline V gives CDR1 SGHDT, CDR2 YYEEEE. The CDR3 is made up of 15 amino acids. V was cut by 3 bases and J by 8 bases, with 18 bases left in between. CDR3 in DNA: TGTGCCAGCAGCTGGGGACTTACTACTAGGGATGAGCAGTTCTTC. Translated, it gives CASSWGLTTRDEQFF.

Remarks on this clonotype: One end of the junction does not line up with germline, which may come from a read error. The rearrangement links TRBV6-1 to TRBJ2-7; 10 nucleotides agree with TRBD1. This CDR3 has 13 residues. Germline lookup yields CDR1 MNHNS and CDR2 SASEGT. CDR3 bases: TGTACCAGCAGTGAAGCCACCGGGACAGGGGAGTACTTC. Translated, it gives CTSSEATGTGEYF.

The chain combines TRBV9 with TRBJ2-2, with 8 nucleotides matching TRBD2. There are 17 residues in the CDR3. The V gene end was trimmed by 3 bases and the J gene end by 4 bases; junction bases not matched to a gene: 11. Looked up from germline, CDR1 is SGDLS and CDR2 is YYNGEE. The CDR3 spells CASSGARASGFTGELFF. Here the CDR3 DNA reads TGTGCCAGCAGCGGCGCGCGGGCTAGCGGGTTCACCGGGGAGCTGTTTTTT.

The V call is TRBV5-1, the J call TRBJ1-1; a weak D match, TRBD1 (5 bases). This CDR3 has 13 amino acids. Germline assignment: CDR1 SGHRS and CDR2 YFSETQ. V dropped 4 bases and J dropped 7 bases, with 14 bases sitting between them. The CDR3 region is CASSVGGGSEAFF. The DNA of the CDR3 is TGCGCCAGCAGCGTGGGGGGGGGTAGTGAAGCTTTCTTT.

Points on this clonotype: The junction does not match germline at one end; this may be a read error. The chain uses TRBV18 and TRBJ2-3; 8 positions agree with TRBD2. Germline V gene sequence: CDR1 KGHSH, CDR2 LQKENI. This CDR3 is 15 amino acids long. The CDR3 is CASSPPTSGTATQYF. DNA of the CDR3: TGTGCCAGCTCACCACCTACTAGCGGAACAGCTACGCAGTATTTT.